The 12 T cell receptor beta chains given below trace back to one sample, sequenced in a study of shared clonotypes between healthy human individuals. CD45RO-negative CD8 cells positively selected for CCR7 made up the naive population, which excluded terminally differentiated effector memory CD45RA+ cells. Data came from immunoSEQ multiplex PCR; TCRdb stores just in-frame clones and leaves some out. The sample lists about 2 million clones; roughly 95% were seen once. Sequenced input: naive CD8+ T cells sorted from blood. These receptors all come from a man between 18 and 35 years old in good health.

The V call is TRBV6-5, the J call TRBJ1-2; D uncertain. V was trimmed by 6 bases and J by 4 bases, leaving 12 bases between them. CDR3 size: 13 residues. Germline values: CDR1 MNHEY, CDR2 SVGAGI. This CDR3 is CASRVTTGYGYTF. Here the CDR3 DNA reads TGTGCCAGCAGGGTTACTACCGGCTATGGCTACACCTTC.

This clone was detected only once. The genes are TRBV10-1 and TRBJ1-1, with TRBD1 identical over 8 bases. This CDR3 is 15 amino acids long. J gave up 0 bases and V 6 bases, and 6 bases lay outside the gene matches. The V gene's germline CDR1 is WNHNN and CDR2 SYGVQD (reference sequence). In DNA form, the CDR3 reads TGCGCCAGCAGCCAAGACAGGGGAATGAACACTGAAGCTTTCTTT. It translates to CASSQDRGMNTEAFF.

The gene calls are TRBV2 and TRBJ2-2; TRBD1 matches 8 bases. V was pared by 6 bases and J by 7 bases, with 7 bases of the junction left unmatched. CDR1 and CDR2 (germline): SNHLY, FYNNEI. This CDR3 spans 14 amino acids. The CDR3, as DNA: TGTGCCAGCAGAACCGGGACAGGCGGCGGGGAGCTGTTTTTT. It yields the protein CASRTGTGGGELFF.

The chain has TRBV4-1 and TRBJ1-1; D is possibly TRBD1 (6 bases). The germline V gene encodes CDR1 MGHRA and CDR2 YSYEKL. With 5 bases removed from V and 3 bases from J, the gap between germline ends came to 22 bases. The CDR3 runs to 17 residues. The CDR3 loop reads CASSKSRRGREDTEAFF. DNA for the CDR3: TGCGCCAGCAGCAAGTCTCGGAGGGGGAGGGAGGACACTGAAGCTTTCTTT.

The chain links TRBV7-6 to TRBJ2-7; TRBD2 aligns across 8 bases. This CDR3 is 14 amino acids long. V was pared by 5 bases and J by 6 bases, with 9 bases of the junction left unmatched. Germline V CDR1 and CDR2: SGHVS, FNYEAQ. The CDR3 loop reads CASSTTGGQLEQYF. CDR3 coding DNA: TGTGCCAGCAGCACAACGGGGGGGCAACTCGAGCAGTACTTC.

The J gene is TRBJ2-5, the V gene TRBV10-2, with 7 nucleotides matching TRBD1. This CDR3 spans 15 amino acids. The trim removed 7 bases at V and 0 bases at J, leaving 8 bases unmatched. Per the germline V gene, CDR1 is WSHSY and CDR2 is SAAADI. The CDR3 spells CASTEGALYQETQYF. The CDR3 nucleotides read TGCGCCAGCACCGAGGGGGCGCTGTACCAAGAGACCCAGTACTTC.

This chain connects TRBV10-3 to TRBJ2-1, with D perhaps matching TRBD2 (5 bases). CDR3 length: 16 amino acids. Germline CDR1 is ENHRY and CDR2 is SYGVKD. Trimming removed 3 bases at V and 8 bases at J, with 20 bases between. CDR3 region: CAISDNAGGGGDEQFF. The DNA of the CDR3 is TGTGCCATCAGTGACAACGCGGGCGGAGGTGGGGATGAGCAGTTCTTC.

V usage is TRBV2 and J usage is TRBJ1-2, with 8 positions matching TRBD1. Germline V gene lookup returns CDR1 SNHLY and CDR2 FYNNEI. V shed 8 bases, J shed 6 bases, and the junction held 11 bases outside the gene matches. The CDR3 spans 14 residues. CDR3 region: CASSEPGGADGYTF. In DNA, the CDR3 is TGTGCCAGCTCAGAACCAGGGGGCGCGGATGGCTACACCTTC.

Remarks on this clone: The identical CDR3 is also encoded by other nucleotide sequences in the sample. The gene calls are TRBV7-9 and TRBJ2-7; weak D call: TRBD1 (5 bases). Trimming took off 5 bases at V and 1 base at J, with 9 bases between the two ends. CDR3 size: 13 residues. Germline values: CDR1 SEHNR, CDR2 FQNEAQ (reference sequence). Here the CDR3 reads CASSPGQSYEQYF. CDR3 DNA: TGTGCCAGCAGCCCAGGGCAGTCCTACGAGCAGTACTTC.

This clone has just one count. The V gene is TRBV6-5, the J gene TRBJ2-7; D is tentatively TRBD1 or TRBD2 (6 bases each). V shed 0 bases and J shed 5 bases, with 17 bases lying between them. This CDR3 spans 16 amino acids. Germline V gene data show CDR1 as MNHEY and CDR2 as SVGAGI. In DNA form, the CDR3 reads TGTGCCAGCAGTTACTCGAAATGGGGGGCGCGGGACGAGCAGTACTTC. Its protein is CASSYSKWGARDEQYF.

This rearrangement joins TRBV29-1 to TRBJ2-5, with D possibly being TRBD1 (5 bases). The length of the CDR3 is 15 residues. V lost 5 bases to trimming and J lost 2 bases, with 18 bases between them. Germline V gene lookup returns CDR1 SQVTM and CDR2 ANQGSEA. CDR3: CSVLGAAVRQETQYF. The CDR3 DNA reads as TGCAGCGTTTTAGGGGCTGCCGTTAGGCAAGAGACCCAGTACTTC.

The CDR3 reads CATQDPTYEQYF. In DNA, the CDR3 is TGTGCCACCCAGGACCCCACCTACGAGCAGTACTTC. The chain couples TRBV10-3 to TRBJ2-7; D ambiguous. V was clipped by 10 bases and J by 2 bases, with 12 bases between them. This CDR3 has 12 amino acids. Per germline, CDR1 ENHRY and CDR2 SYGVKD.